The 12 T cell receptor beta chains presented below share a single source sample, sequenced in a study of shared clonotypes between healthy human individuals. Data came from immunoSEQ multiplex PCR; TCRdb stores just in-frame clones and leaves some out. The profile shows 1.5 million to 2.5 million clones, 85% to 95% of them singletons. Terminally differentiated effector memory CD45RA+ cells were excluded from the naive CD8 cells, which were CD45RO-negative and positively selected for CCR7. Sequencing input: naive CD8+ T cells sorted from blood. The origin of the receptors is a man in his late teens or twenties in good health.

The V and J genes are TRBV28 and TRBJ1-2; D uncertain. The germline V and J ends were trimmed by 6 bases and 0 bases, with 8 bases remaining between them. This CDR3 has 13 residues. Germline CDR1 MDHEN, CDR2 SYDVKM. As DNA, the CDR3 is TGTGCCAGCAGGGGGATTACTAACTATGGCTACACCTTC. Protein: CASRGITNYGYTF.

J is TRBJ2-7 and V is TRBV6-1; D could derive from TRBD1 or TRBD2 (5 bases each). This CDR3 is built from 13 residues. Germline CDR1 and CDR2: MNHNS and SASEGT. The CDR3 nucleotides are TGTGTCGCGTGGGGGTCCTCTACCTACGAGCAGTACTTC. Translating it yields CVAWGSSTYEQYF.

This clone was seen a single time. Other DNA sequences of this sample code for an identical CDR3. In DNA, the CDR3 is TGTGCCAGCAGCTTAACGTCAGATACGCAGTATTTT. This codes for CASSLTSDTQYF. The chain has TRBV11-2 and TRBJ2-3; D uncertain. Looked up from germline, CDR1 is SGHAT and CDR2 is FQNNGV. This CDR3 comprises 12 residues. Between the trimmed V and J ends, which lost 2 bases and 4 bases, there was a span of 4 bases.

The V call is TRBV7-2, the J call TRBJ2-7, with D possibly TRBD1 on 5 matching bases. CDR1 SGHTA and CDR2 FQGNSA come from the germline V gene. Between the trimmed V and J ends, which lost 5 bases and 2 bases, there was a span of 10 bases. This CDR3 spans 13 amino acids. The CDR3 protein is CASSQPGPYEQYF. CDR3 DNA: TGTGCCAGCAGCCAACCAGGGCCCTACGAGCAGTACTTC. Together with reference TRBV7-2 and TRBJ2-7, the CDR3 gives the full variable domain: GAGVSQSPSNKVTEKGKDVELRCDPISGHTALYWYRQSLGQGLEFLIYFQGNSAPDKSGLPSDRFSAERTGGSVSTLTIQRTQQEDSAVYLCASSQPGPYEQYFGPGTRLTVT.

Turning to this clone: This sample includes further DNA sequences coding for the same CDR3. CDR3 residues: CASSTDREETQYF. The CDR3, as DNA: TGTGCCAGTAGTACCGACAGGGAAGAGACCCAGTACTTC. The chain recombines TRBV19 with TRBJ2-5; 7 positions match TRBD1. With V trimmed by 4 bases and J by 3 bases, 2 bases remained unmatched. The CDR3 loop spans 13 amino acids. Germline assignment: CDR1 LNHDA and CDR2 SQIVND (reference sequence).

This clone was recorded once. This CDR3 is CASSLDRGFDEAFF. DNA of the CDR3: TGCGCCAGCAGCTTGGACAGGGGGTTTGATGAAGCTTTCTTT. V gene TRBV5-1 combines with J gene TRBJ1-1; 8 nucleotides align to TRBD1. CDR3 size: 14 residues. V lost 0 bases and J lost 7; bases outside the gene matches: 5. Germline loops: CDR1 SGHRS, CDR2 YFSETQ.

The CDR3 region is CASSPRVRADTQYF. In DNA form, the CDR3 reads TGTGCCAGCAGCCCGCGGGTGAGGGCAGATACGCAGTATTTT. The rearrangement links TRBV11-2 to TRBJ2-3, with a weak D call TRBD2 (5 bases). V was pared by 5 bases and J by 4 bases, with 13 bases between. Germline lookup yields CDR1 SGHAT and CDR2 FQNNGV. This CDR3 region has 14 residues.

The J gene is TRBJ2-5, the V gene TRBV2; D call uncertain. V was pared by 4 bases and J by 2 bases, with 5 bases between. The CDR3 runs to 12 residues. Germline loops: CDR1 SNHLY, CDR2 FYNNEI. CDR3 in DNA: TGTGCCAGCAGTGGGCAGCAAGAGACCCAGTACTTC. It specifies CASSGQQETQYF.

The genes are TRBV6-5 and TRBJ2-3; TRBD2 aligns across 7 bases. V dropped 5 bases and J dropped 0; count of bases not matched to a gene: 5. The CDR3 is 15 amino acids. From germline, CDR1 is MNHEY and CDR2 SVGAGI. The CDR3 region is CASSADSGSTDTQYF. The CDR3 DNA reads as TGTGCCAGCAGTGCCGATAGCGGGAGCACAGATACGCAGTATTTT.

The V gene is TRBV19, the J gene TRBJ1-1; TRBD1 is a possible D gene (6 bases). This CDR3 spans 13 amino acids. The V end was cut by 3 bases, the J end by 8 bases, with 13 bases between. CDR1 and CDR2 (germline): LNHDA, SQIVND (reference sequence). CDR3 nucleotides: TGTGCCAGTAGTATCGGGGGACACGACGAAGCTTTCTTT. This codes for CASSIGGHDEAFF.

This chain uses TRBV15 with TRBJ2-1; 9 bases are shared with TRBD2. With 3 bases clipped from V and 8 bases from J, the junction kept 11 bases outside the gene matches. CDR3 length equals 16 residues. CDR1 and CDR2 from the germline V gene are LNHNV and YYDKDF (reference sequence). This CDR3 is CATSSHLAGPRDEQFF. The CDR3, as DNA: TGTGCCACCAGCAGTCACCTAGCGGGACCGCGGGATGAGCAGTTCTTC.

V usage is TRBV28 and J usage is TRBJ1-2; D is perhaps TRBD1 (5 bases). This CDR3 spans 13 amino acids. Germline V gene data show CDR1 as MDHEN and CDR2 as SYDVKM. Trimming stripped 2 bases from V and 3 bases from J, with 7 bases between. CDR3 in DNA: TGTGCCAGCAGTTTAAGGGGAGACTATGGCTACACCTTC. It specifies CASSLRGDYGYTF.